This T cell receptor (beta chain) was profiled in a study of T-cell memory formation after mild COVID-19. Study-level points and caveats: Cross-reactive memory seemingly joined, as some responding clones were found in pre-infection memory.

Each CDR3 protein is one row after TCRdb ran MiXCR on the 5' RACE reads. The sample has a few hundred thousand distinct CDR3 sequences, around 14% seen once; the top ten hold 22%. This clonotype was counted a few times. Its antigen is undetermined. Deletions cut 3 bases from V and 1 base from J, with 10 bases between. This CDR3 has 14 residues. Germline V gene lookup returns CDR1 SGHRS and CDR2 YFSETQ. Sequencing was performed on PBMCs or a T cell subset sorted from them (not recorded which). The origin of this receptor is a man between 18 and 29 years old who had mild COVID-19 (a few samples of this study predate the infection). Cell type and time point are not known. V is TRBV5-1 and J is TRBJ2-5; no clear D. As DNA, the CDR3 is TGCGCCAGCAGCTCGTGGAATCCCCAAGAGACCCAGTACTTC. This sequence encodes CASSSWNPQETQYF.